The rows below give T cell receptor beta chains drawn from one sample of a study of PD-1 blockade in classical Hodgkin lymphoma. TCRdb keeps only in-frame clones here, not all; method: immunoSEQ multiplex PCR. There are approximately 150,000 clones in the sample; around 84% occur only once, and roughly 10% lies in the top ten. Sequencing used peripheral blood mononuclear cells (PBMCs), obtained before the second cycle of nivolumab. The receptors derive from a human donor with classical Hodgkin lymphoma. Both conserved end residues are part of each CDR3. A D gene is named only where the DNA matches it firmly. Some rows have no size entry. The others give once, few or many, or a class for an expanded clone.

J gene: TRBJ1-2; V gene: TRBV19; D gene: -; clone size: -; CDR3 DNA: TGTGCCAGTAGTTACCGCCTCGGTCGGGGGGAGAGCCCTGGCTACACCTTC; CDR3 protein: CASSYRLGRGESPGYTF
J gene: TRBJ1-4; V gene: TRBV7-6; D gene: TRBD1; clone size: few; CDR3 DNA: TGTGCCAGCAGCTCCCCCGCAGGGGGGGAAAAACTGTTTTTT; CDR3 protein: CASSSPAGGEKLFF
J gene: TRBJ1-6; V gene: TRBV15; D gene: -; clone size: few; CDR3 DNA: TGTGCCACCAGCAGAGCCGAGGGTTCACCCCTCCACTTT; CDR3 protein: CATSRAEGSPLHF
J gene: TRBJ2-3; V gene: TRBV28; D gene: -; clone size: -; CDR3 DNA: TGTGCCAGCAGTTTAGGTGGGGGAGGCACAGATACGCAGTATTTT; CDR3 protein: CASSLGGGGTDTQYF
J gene: TRBJ1-1; V gene: TRBV19; D gene: TRBD1; clone size: -; CDR3 DNA: TGTGCCAGTAGTACTCGACCAGGGGGCGCTGAAGCTTTCTTT; CDR3 protein: CASSTRPGGAEAFF
J gene: TRBJ2-2; V gene: TRBV2; D gene: TRBD2; clone size: few; CDR3 DNA: TGTGCCAGCAGTGACCGCGGGGGGGCGAATACCGGGGAGCTGTTTTTT; CDR3 protein: CASSDRGGANTGELFF
J gene: TRBJ1-4; V gene: TRBV7-2; D gene: -; clone size: -; CDR3 DNA: TGTGCCAGCAGTACCTTTGGGGAAAAACTGTTTTTT; CDR3 protein: CASSTFGEKLFF
J gene: TRBJ1-1; V gene: TRBV18; D gene: -; clone size: -; CDR3 DNA: TGTGCCAGCTCACCACGTATGGACACGGATGAAGCTTTCTTT; CDR3 protein: CASSPRMDTDEAFF
J gene: TRBJ1-1; V gene: TRBV19; D gene: -; clone size: -; CDR3 DNA: TGTGCCAGTAGTATAGGGACGGGGGCAGTGGTGAACACTGAAGCTTTCTTT; CDR3 protein: CASSIGTGAVVNTEAFF
J gene: TRBJ2-7; V gene: TRBV5-8; D gene: -; clone size: -; CDR3 DNA: TGTGCCAGCAGCTTGACAGGGTTTATCTACGAGCAGTACTTC; CDR3 protein: CASSLTGFIYEQYF
J gene: TRBJ2-7; V gene: TRBV29-1; D gene: -; clone size: -; CDR3 DNA: TGCAGCGTTGGAGGCCGCTACGAGCAGTACTTC; CDR3 protein: CSVGGRYEQYF
J gene: TRBJ1-2; V gene: TRBV28; D gene: -; clone size: few; CDR3 DNA: TGTGCCACAAGCAACTATGGCTACACCTTC; CDR3 protein: CATSNYGYTF
J gene: TRBJ1-1; V gene: TRBV18; D gene: -; clone size: -; CDR3 DNA: TGTGCCAGCTCACCTTTAGAGGCGACCAGGGGCGGTAGGAACACTGAAGCTTTCTTT; CDR3 protein: CASSPLEATRGGRNTEAFF
J gene: TRBJ2-1; V gene: TRBV9; D gene: -; clone size: -; CDR3 DNA: TGTGCCAGCAGCGTAGGACTGGGTTACAATGAGCAGTTCTTC; CDR3 protein: CASSVGLGYNEQFF
J gene: TRBJ2-1; V gene: TRBV6-5; D gene: -; clone size: -; CDR3 DNA: TGTGCCAGCAGTTACCGGGACTCTGATTACAATGAGCAGTTCTTC; CDR3 protein: CASSYRDSDYNEQFF
J gene: TRBJ1-3; V gene: TRBV5-5; D gene: -; clone size: -; CDR3 DNA: TGTGCCAGCAGCTTGTACGACAGGTTCTCTGGAAACACCATATATTTT; CDR3 protein: CASSLYDRFSGNTIYF
J gene: TRBJ2-3; V gene: TRBV11-3; D gene: -; clone size: -; CDR3 DNA: TGTGCCAGCAGCTCGAGGGAGTTAACAGATACGCAGTATTTT; CDR3 protein: CASSSRELTDTQYF
J gene: TRBJ2-6; V gene: TRBV2; D gene: -; clone size: -; CDR3 DNA: TGTGCCAGCAGCAAAGAGGGTTTCTCTGGGGCCAACGTCCTGACTTTC; CDR3 protein: CASSKEGFSGANVLTF
J gene: TRBJ2-2; V gene: TRBV5-4; D gene: -; clone size: few; CDR3 DNA: TGTGCCAGCAGCGTCGCAGCGAACACCGGGGAGCTGTTTTTT; CDR3 protein: CASSVAANTGELFF
J gene: TRBJ2-7; V gene: TRBV27; D gene: TRBD1; clone size: -; CDR3 DNA: TGTGCCAGCAGTAAACCGGGACAGTCCTACGAGCAGTACTTC; CDR3 protein: CASSKPGQSYEQYF
J gene: TRBJ2-7; V gene: TRBV6-5; D gene: TRBD1; clone size: few; CDR3 DNA: TGTGCCAGCAGTTCCCGGACAGGGAAGTACTACGAGCAGTACTTC; CDR3 protein: CASSSRTGKYYEQYF
J gene: TRBJ2-5; V gene: TRBV4-3; D gene: -; clone size: -; CDR3 DNA: TGCGCCAGCAGCCAAGTGTGGGCTGGGGAGCAGTACTTC; CDR3 protein: CASSQVWAGEQYF
J gene: TRBJ2-1; V gene: TRBV7-7; D gene: -; clone size: -; CDR3 DNA: TGTGCTAGCAGCTTAGCCCCAGGATTAAATGAGCAGTTCTTC; CDR3 protein: CASSLAPGLNEQFF
J gene: TRBJ2-7; V gene: TRBV6-6; D gene: -; clone size: -; CDR3 DNA: TGTGCCAGCAGTTACTCGAGGGTCTCCTACGAGCAGTACTTC; CDR3 protein: CASSYSRVSYEQYF
J gene: TRBJ2-3; V gene: TRBV6-5; D gene: TRBD1; clone size: once; CDR3 DNA: TGTGCCAGCAGCCCCAGGGGGAACACAGATACGCAGTATTTT; CDR3 protein: CASSPRGNTDTQYF
J gene: TRBJ1-5; V gene: TRBV6-5; D gene: -; clone size: -; CDR3 DNA: TGTGCCAGCAGTCAACCCGGGGGCGTCGGTCAGCCCCAGCATTTT; CDR3 protein: CASSQPGGVGQPQHF
J gene: TRBJ1-6; V gene: TRBV5-6; D gene: -; clone size: -; CDR3 DNA: TGTGCCAGCAGTCGATCCGGGACTTTCGATTCACCCCTCCACTTT; CDR3 protein: CASSRSGTFDSPLHF
J gene: TRBJ1-1; V gene: TRBV7-9; D gene: -; clone size: -; CDR3 DNA: TGTGCCAGCAGCACGGGGCTTCGACATGAAGCTTTCTTT; CDR3 protein: CASSTGLRHEAFF
J gene: TRBJ2-3; V gene: TRBV7-2; D gene: -; clone size: few; CDR3 DNA: TGTGCCAGCAGCTTAGTGACGACCACAGATACGCAGTATTTT; CDR3 protein: CASSLVTTTDTQYF
J gene: TRBJ2-5; V gene: TRBV6-5; D gene: -; clone size: -; CDR3 DNA: TGTGCCAGCAACCCATCATTGGTGGAGACCCAGTACTTC; CDR3 protein: CASNPSLVETQYF
J gene: TRBJ2-3; V gene: TRBV29-1; D gene: -; clone size: -; CDR3 DNA: TGCAGCGTTGGGTACGGGGGCAGGTCAGATACGCAGTATTTT; CDR3 protein: CSVGYGGRSDTQYF
J gene: TRBJ2-2; V gene: TRBV19; D gene: TRBD2; clone size: -; CDR3 DNA: TGTGCCAGTAGTACCCCGGGACTAGCAGAGACCGGGGAGCTGTTTTTT; CDR3 protein: CASSTPGLAETGELFF
J gene: TRBJ2-3; V gene: TRBV7-7; D gene: TRBD2; clone size: few; CDR3 DNA: TGTGCCAGCAGCCCTACGCCCCCTAGCGGGAGGCAAGAGGGAGATACGCAGTATTTT; CDR3 protein: CASSPTPPSGRQEGDTQYF
J gene: TRBJ1-1; V gene: TRBV4-1; D gene: -; clone size: few; CDR3 DNA: TGCGCCAGCAGCCAAGGGGGTGAGTACACTGAAGCTTTCTTT; CDR3 protein: CASSQGGEYTEAFF
J gene: TRBJ1-2; V gene: TRBV5-6; D gene: -; clone size: -; CDR3 DNA: TGTGCCAGCAGCTCATGGGGACGGAACCTTTTTGGCTACACCTTC; CDR3 protein: CASSSWGRNLFGYTF
J gene: TRBJ1-2; V gene: TRBV6-4; D gene: TRBD1; clone size: -; CDR3 DNA: TGTGCCAGCAGTGACGAACAGGGGGTCTATGGCTACACCTTC; CDR3 protein: CASSDEQGVYGYTF
J gene: TRBJ2-3; V gene: TRBV10-3; D gene: -; clone size: -; CDR3 DNA: TGTGCCATCAAACTCGCAGATACGCAGTATTTT; CDR3 protein: CAIKLADTQYF
J gene: TRBJ2-6; V gene: TRBV5-1; D gene: -; clone size: once; CDR3 DNA: TGCGCCAGCAGCTTGGGGGACTCTGGGGCCAACGTCCTGACTTTC; CDR3 protein: CASSLGDSGANVLTF
J gene: TRBJ1-6; V gene: TRBV11-2; D gene: -; clone size: -; CDR3 DNA: TGTGCCAGCAGCTTAGAAATTGGAGGGTATTCACCCCTCCACTTT; CDR3 protein: CASSLEIGGYSPLHF
J gene: TRBJ2-7; V gene: TRBV5-4; D gene: TRBD2; clone size: -; CDR3 DNA: TGTGCCAGCAGCTTGGTAGGGACTAGCGGTTCCTACGAGCAGTACTTC; CDR3 protein: CASSLVGTSGSYEQYF
J gene: TRBJ1-1; V gene: TRBV6-5; D gene: -; clone size: -; CDR3 DNA: TGTGCCAGCAGTTACGAGGGTTGGAACACTGAAGCTTTCTTT; CDR3 protein: CASSYEGWNTEAFF
J gene: TRBJ1-3; V gene: TRBV18; D gene: -; clone size: few; CDR3 DNA: TGTGCCAGCTCACCACTGCCTGGTCAGGGCTCTGGAAACACCATATATTTT; CDR3 protein: CASSPLPGQGSGNTIYF
J gene: TRBJ1-2; V gene: TRBV7-2; D gene: -; clone size: -; CDR3 DNA: TGTGCCAGCAGTTTTAAATCCGGGACACGGATTTATGGCTACACCTTC; CDR3 protein: CASSFKSGTRIYGYTF
J gene: TRBJ1-2; V gene: TRBV27; D gene: TRBD1; clone size: -; CDR3 DNA: TGTGCCAGCAGTCCTTCAGGGGGAATGGGCTATGGCTACACCTTC; CDR3 protein: CASSPSGGMGYGYTF
J gene: TRBJ2-3; V gene: TRBV9; D gene: -; clone size: -; CDR3 DNA: TGTGCCAGCAGCGTGCGACCAAACACAGATACGCAGTATTTT; CDR3 protein: CASSVRPNTDTQYF
J gene: TRBJ2-3; V gene: TRBV9; D gene: TRBD2; clone size: -; CDR3 DNA: TGTGCCAGCAGCGGTAGCGGGGTCTACACAGATACGCAGTATTTT; CDR3 protein: CASSGSGVYTDTQYF
J gene: TRBJ2-7; V gene: TRBV18; D gene: -; clone size: -; CDR3 DNA: TGTGCCAGCTCACCACCGGGGCCCCTCTACGAGCAGTACTTC; CDR3 protein: CASSPPGPLYEQYF
J gene: TRBJ1-4; V gene: TRBV10-3; D gene: TRBD1; clone size: -; CDR3 DNA: TGTGCCATCAGGCCGGGACAGGGAGTACGGGATGAAAAACTGTTTTTT; CDR3 protein: CAIRPGQGVRDEKLFF
J gene: TRBJ1-2; V gene: TRBV5-4; D gene: -; clone size: -; CDR3 DNA: TGTGCCAGCAGCTTGTTCCCGGTTAGGGATGGCTACACCTTC; CDR3 protein: CASSLFPVRDGYTF
J gene: TRBJ1-5; V gene: TRBV6-5; D gene: -; clone size: -; CDR3 DNA: TGTGCCAGCAGTTACTCCCGCAATCAGCCCCAGCATTTT; CDR3 protein: CASSYSRNQPQHF
J gene: TRBJ1-2; V gene: TRBV7-9; D gene: -; clone size: -; CDR3 DNA: TGTGCCAGCAGCTTAGCGGCAGGGGCGAATGGCTACACCTTC; CDR3 protein: CASSLAAGANGYTF
J gene: TRBJ1-1; V gene: TRBV7-9; D gene: TRBD1; clone size: once; CDR3 DNA: TGTGCCAGCAGCTTCTTTGACAGGGTTACTGAAGCTTTCTTT; CDR3 protein: CASSFFDRVTEAFF
J gene: TRBJ2-5; V gene: TRBV30; D gene: TRBD2; clone size: -; CDR3 DNA: TGTGCCTGGAGTGGGGGGGGGCAAGAGACCCAGTACTTC; CDR3 protein: CAWSGGGQETQYF
J gene: TRBJ1-1; V gene: TRBV18; D gene: TRBD1; clone size: -; CDR3 DNA: TGTGCCAGCTCACCGGGACAGGGGGCGCCTCCTGACTTT; CDR3 protein: CASSPGQGAPPDF
J gene: TRBJ1-5; V gene: TRBV10-3; D gene: -; clone size: few; CDR3 DNA: TGTGCCATCAGTGAGTACAGCAATCAGCCCCAGCATTTT; CDR3 protein: CAISEYSNQPQHF
J gene: TRBJ2-7; V gene: TRBV4-1; D gene: -; clone size: -; CDR3 DNA: TGCGCCAGCAGCCAAGTTTTGGGGGGTAGTCTTCTTTACGAGCAGTACTTC; CDR3 protein: CASSQVLGGSLLYEQYF
J gene: TRBJ1-4; V gene: TRBV28; D gene: TRBD1; clone size: -; CDR3 DNA: TGTGCCAGCAGTACAACAGGGGGGCTTAATGAAAAACTGTTTTTT; CDR3 protein: CASSTTGGLNEKLFF
J gene: TRBJ1-1; V gene: TRBV29-1; D gene: TRBD1; clone size: -; CDR3 DNA: TGCAGCGTGGACAGGGGCAACACTGAAGCTTTCTTT; CDR3 protein: CSVDRGNTEAFF
J gene: TRBJ1-1; V gene: TRBV5-1; D gene: -; clone size: -; CDR3 DNA: TGCGCCAGCAGCTGGGGTCTGGGAAGCGGCACTGAAGCTTTCTTT; CDR3 protein: CASSWGLGSGTEAFF
J gene: TRBJ1-1; V gene: TRBV10-3; D gene: -; clone size: -; CDR3 DNA: TGTGCCATCAGTGCGGCCGTTAACACTGAAGCTTTCTTT; CDR3 protein: CAISAAVNTEAFF